Here is one T cell receptor (beta chain) with its context. This entry belongs to a study of T cell responses to AZD1222 COVID-19 vaccine. Using immunoSEQ multiplex PCR, the repertoire was profiled, and TCRdb retains in-frame clones only, with some absent. The data show 140,000 to 150,000 clones, 80% to 90% seen once. The CDR3 runs to 14 residues. The ends were cut back, 2 bases at V and 8 bases at J, with 18 bases in the middle. CDR1 and CDR2 from the germline V gene are GTSNPN and SVGIG (reference sequence). Sequences were derived from peripheral blood, sampled on day 0 of AZD1222 vaccination. The chain is built from TRBV30 and TRBJ1-2; possibly TRBD1 for D (5 bases). The sequence came from an adult in good health. The DNA of the CDR3 is TGTGCCTGGAGTCGGAGGAGGGGAGAAGGGGGCTACACCTTC. Translating gives CAWSRRRGEGGYTF.